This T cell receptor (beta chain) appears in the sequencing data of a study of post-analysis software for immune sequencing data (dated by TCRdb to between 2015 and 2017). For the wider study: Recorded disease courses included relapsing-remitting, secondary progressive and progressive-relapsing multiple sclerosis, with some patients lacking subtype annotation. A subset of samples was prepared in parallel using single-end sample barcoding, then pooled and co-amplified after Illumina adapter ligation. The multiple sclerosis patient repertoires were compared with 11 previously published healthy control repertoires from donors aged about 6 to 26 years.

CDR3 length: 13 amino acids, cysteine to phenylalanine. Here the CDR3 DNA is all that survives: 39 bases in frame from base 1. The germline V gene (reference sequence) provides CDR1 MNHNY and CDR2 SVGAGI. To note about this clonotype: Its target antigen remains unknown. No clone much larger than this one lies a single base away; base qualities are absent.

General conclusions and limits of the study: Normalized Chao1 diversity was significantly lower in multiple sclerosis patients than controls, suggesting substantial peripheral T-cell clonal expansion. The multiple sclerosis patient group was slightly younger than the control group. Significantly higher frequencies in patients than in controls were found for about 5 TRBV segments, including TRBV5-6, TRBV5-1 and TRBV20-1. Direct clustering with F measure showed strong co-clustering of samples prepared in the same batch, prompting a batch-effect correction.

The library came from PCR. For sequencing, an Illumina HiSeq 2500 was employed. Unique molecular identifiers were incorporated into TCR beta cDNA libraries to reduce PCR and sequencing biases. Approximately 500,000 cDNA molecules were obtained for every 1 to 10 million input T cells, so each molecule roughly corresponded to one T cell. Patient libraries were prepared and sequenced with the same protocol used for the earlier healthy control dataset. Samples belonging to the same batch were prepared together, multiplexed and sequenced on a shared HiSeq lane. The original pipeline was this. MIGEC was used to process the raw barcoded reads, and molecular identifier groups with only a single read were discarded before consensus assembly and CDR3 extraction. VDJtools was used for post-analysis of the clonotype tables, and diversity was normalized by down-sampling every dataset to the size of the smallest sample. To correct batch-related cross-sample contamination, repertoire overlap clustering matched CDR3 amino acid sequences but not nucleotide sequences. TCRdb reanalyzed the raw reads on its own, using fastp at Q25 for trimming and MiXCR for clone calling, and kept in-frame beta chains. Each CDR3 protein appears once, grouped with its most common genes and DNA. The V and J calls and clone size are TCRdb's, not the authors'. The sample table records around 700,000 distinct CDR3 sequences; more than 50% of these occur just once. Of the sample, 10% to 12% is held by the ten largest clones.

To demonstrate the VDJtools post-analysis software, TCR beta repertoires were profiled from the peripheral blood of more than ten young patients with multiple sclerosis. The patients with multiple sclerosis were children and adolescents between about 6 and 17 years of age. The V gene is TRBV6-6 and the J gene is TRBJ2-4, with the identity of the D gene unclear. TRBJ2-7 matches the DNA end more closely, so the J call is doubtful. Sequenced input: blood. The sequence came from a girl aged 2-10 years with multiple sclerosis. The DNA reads TGTGCCAGCAGTTACTCGTGGTTTGTCGAGCAGTACTTC. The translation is CASSYSWFVEQYF.